This passage covers 15 T cell receptor beta chains from one sample sequenced in a study of shared clonotypes between healthy human individuals. TCRdb's table, derived via immunoSEQ multiplex PCR, lists solely in-frame clones and lacks some. Among a few million clones listed, more than 80% were seen once. Sequencing was done on a sample of naive CD4+ T cells sorted from blood. Indicated subset: CD45RA+ positively selected. These receptors all stem from a young man in good health.

This clone was picked up one time. This chain links TRBV10-3 with TRBJ1-1; 8 positions agree with TRBD1. CDR1 is ENHRY and CDR2 is SYGVKD in the germline V gene. This CDR3 comprises 15 residues. The V and J ends lost 7 bases and 1 base, in that order; junction bases with no gene match: 8. The DNA for the CDR3 is TGTGCCATCAAAGGAGGGACAGGCCAGAACACTGAAGCTTTCTTT. Its translation is CAIKGGTGQNTEAFF.

The table lists this clone with a count of one. This rearrangement joins TRBV6-1 to TRBJ1-1; 7 positions agree with TRBD1. Trimming took 7 bases from V and 11 from J; bases not matched to a gene: 16. Germline CDR1 MNHNS, CDR2 SASEGT. This CDR3 region has 14 residues. The CDR3 DNA follows: TGTGCCAGCAACCTACTTCCGGGACAGCCTGGTGCTTTCTTT. It encodes CASNLLPGQPGAFF.

This clone was recorded only once. The chain couples TRBV29-1 to TRBJ2-7; TRBD1 aligns across 9 bases. Germline V gene sequence: CDR1 SQVTM, CDR2 ANQGSEA. Losses at the gene ends were 5 bases for V and 5 bases for J; bases not matched to a gene: 13. CDR3 length: 15 residues. The chain's CDR3 is CSVRSAGQGIHEQYF. For the CDR3, the DNA is TGCAGCGTTAGGTCTGCGGGACAGGGTATTCACGAGCAGTACTTC.

The V and J genes are TRBV6-6 and TRBJ1-1; no reliable D call. V dropped 5 bases and J dropped 0 bases, with 10 bases sitting between them. CDR3 length: 14 residues. In germline, CDR1 is MNHNY, CDR2 SVGAGI (reference sequence). The CDR3 reads CASSPSRMNTEAFF. As DNA, the CDR3 is TGTGCCAGCAGTCCCTCCCGGATGAACACTGAAGCTTTCTTT.

This clone was observed once. V usage is TRBV5-4 and J usage is TRBJ2-7; 7 bases are a match to TRBD1. This CDR3 has 16 residues. With V trimmed by 4 bases and J by 4 bases, 14 bases remained unmatched. Per germline, CDR1 SGHNT and CDR2 YYREEE (reference sequence). In DNA form, the CDR3 reads TGTGCCAGCAGCCTACGGGGACAGCTGAAAGGTTACGAGCAGTACTTC. It encodes CASSLRGQLKGYEQYF.

J is TRBJ1-5 and V is TRBV7-8, with unresolved D. The V end lost 3 bases, the J end lost 6 bases, and 9 bases lay between the germline ends. Per the germline V gene, CDR1 is SGHVS and CDR2 is FQNEAQ. CDR3 size: 13 residues. The CDR3 reads CASSFAGGQPQHF. The DNA for the CDR3 is TGTGCCAGCAGCTTCGCGGGCGGTCAGCCCCAGCATTTT.

The chain couples TRBV19 to TRBJ1-3; perhaps TRBD1 as D (6 bases). V lost 10 bases, J lost 3 bases, and 16 bases lay in between. Germline CDR1 LNHDA, CDR2 SQIVND (reference sequence). This CDR3 is built from 14 residues. The CDR3 here is CATRGAGDGNTIYF. CDR3 nucleotides: TGTGCCACGAGAGGGGCAGGGGATGGAAACACCATATATTTT.

The chain links TRBV2 to TRBJ1-1; no firm D call. The CDR3 is 12 residues long. The V and J ends lost 4 bases and 1 base respectively, with 4 bases between them. Germline V gene lookup returns CDR1 SNHLY and CDR2 FYNNEI. CDR3 in amino acids: CASSGANTEAFF. The CDR3 nucleotides read TGTGCCAGCAGTGGGGCGAACACTGAAGCTTTCTTT.

The gene calls are TRBV6-6 and TRBJ1-5, with a tentative D call TRBD1 (6 bases). Germline V gene sequence: CDR1 MNHNY, CDR2 SVGAGI (reference sequence). This CDR3 comprises 14 residues. V lost 8 bases, J lost 3 bases, and 14 bases lay in between. CDR3 protein: CASGRAGDNQPQHF. Here the CDR3 DNA reads TGTGCCAGCGGGCGTGCAGGGGACAATCAGCCCCAGCATTTT.

The gene calls are TRBV6-6 and TRBJ1-6; 10 bases fit TRBD1. CDR1 and CDR2 (germline): MNHNY, SVGAGI (reference sequence). V gave up 8 bases and J gave up 7 bases; unmatched junction bases: 11. This CDR3 is 16 amino acids long. CDR3: CASGSQTGGVNSPLHF. CDR3 nucleotides: TGTGCCAGCGGGAGTCAGACAGGGGGCGTCAATTCACCCCTCCACTTT.

This chain links TRBV11-2 with TRBJ1-5, with TRBD1 as a possible D gene (6 bases). CDR3 length equals 14 residues. Per the germline V gene, CDR1 is SGHAT and CDR2 is FQNNGV. Between the trimmed V and J ends, which lost 6 bases and 2 bases, there was a span of 11 bases. Here the CDR3 reads CASSAGAGNQPQHF. CDR3 coding DNA: TGTGCCAGCAGTGCAGGGGCGGGCAATCAGCCCCAGCATTTT.

As for this clone: Other DNA sequences in the sample encode the same CDR3. CDR3 loop: CASSLIDTQYF. The CDR3, as DNA: TGTGCCAGCAGCTTGATAGATACGCAGTATTTT. This chain links TRBV5-6 with TRBJ2-3; the D is unclear. The CDR3 length is 11 residues. Germline values: CDR1 SGHDT, CDR2 YYEEEE. V shed 1 base and J shed 5 bases, with 2 bases lying between them.

J is TRBJ1-2 and V is TRBV30; D gene ambiguous. CDR3 length equals 14 residues. The V and J ends lost 3 bases and 8 bases respectively, with 19 bases between them. The germline CDR1 and CDR2 sequences are GTSNPN and SVGIG (reference sequence). CDR3 in amino acids: CAWRVYGGPRGYTF. The CDR3 region has the DNA TGTGCCTGGAGAGTCTACGGAGGGCCGAGAGGCTACACCTTC. Supplemented by reference TRBV30 and TRBJ1-2, the full variable domain reads SQTIHQWPATLVQPVGSPLSLECTVEGTSNPNLYWYRQAAGRGLQLLFYSVGIGQISSEVPQNLSASRPQDRQFILSSKKLLLSDSGFYLCAWRVYGGPRGYTFGSGTRLTVV.

The chain combines TRBV10-3 with TRBJ1-6, with no clear D. Trimming stripped 3 bases from V and 7 bases from J, with 7 bases between. Germline-derived CDR1 and CDR2 are ENHRY and SYGVKD. The CDR3 has 13 residues. The CDR3 sequence: CAISDLQNSPLHF. Written as DNA, the CDR3 is TGTGCCATCAGTGACCTACAGAATTCACCCCTCCACTTT.

The V call is TRBV10-2, the J call TRBJ2-1; TRBD1 matches at 7 bases. V gave up 2 bases and J gave up 4 bases; unmatched junction bases: 5. Per germline, CDR1 WSHSY and CDR2 SAAADI. The CDR3 consists of 15 residues. The CDR3: CASSEGQGVYNEQFF. Here the CDR3 DNA reads TGCGCCAGCAGTGAGGGTCAGGGGGTATACAATGAGCAGTTCTTC.